The text below deals with one T cell receptor (beta chain). The antigen is undetermined. Trimming at V came to 1 base and at J to 9 bases, leaving 9 bases not matched to a gene. Germline assignment: CDR1 SGHTS and CDR2 YDEGEE. This CDR3 spans 15 amino acids. This entry is derived from a study of cytomegalovirus exposure and HLA in healthy donors. The wider study: In an earlier analysis, almost 120 million unique TCR beta sequences were found from some 200 million T cells. There were approximately 80 million unique TCRs (from HLA-typed donors) in an early data release.

The PCR made use of 60 Vbeta and 13 Jbeta primers. Generated by immunoSEQ multiplex PCR, the TCRdb table keeps only in-frame clones and is missing some. Among about 160,000 clones listed, about 80% were seen once. General study points: Some TCR beta chains (around 160 of them) were listed as cytomegalovirus-associated.

The source is a man between 18 and 29 years old in good health and CMV-seropositive. The sequenced sample was PBMCs. The chain joins TRBV5-8 to TRBJ2-1, with 8 bases identical to TRBD2. CDR3 coding DNA: TGTGCCAGCAGCTTGCGCCGGGAGGGCCGGGGTGAGCAGTTCTTC. Protein sequence: CASSLRREGRGEQFF.